The present TCR beta chain was sequenced within a study of response to subunit inactivated influenza vaccine. Findings of the study overall: Each seasonal flu vaccination may recruit only limited new T cells, authors suggested.

Turning to this clonotype: The antigen is not known.

TCRdb ran MiXCR on the RT-PCR reads and lists one entry per CDR3 protein. The sample has about 500,000 distinct CDR3 sequences, more than 7% seen once. This specimen consisted of PBMCs from blood, obtained 23 to 25 months after vaccination. The clonotype comes from a man aged 50 to 69 who received an inactivated influenza vaccine.

DNA of the CDR3: TGCGCCAGCAGCTTGGGGACTAGCGGGGGCCTCACAGATACGCAGTATTTT. As protein: CASSLGTSGGLTDTQYF. V gene TRBV5-1 combines with J gene TRBJ2-3; 13 positions match TRBD2. V lost 0 bases, J lost 2 bases, and 3 bases stayed unmatched. The CDR3 extends over 17 amino acids. Germline CDR1 is SGHRS and CDR2 is YFSETQ.